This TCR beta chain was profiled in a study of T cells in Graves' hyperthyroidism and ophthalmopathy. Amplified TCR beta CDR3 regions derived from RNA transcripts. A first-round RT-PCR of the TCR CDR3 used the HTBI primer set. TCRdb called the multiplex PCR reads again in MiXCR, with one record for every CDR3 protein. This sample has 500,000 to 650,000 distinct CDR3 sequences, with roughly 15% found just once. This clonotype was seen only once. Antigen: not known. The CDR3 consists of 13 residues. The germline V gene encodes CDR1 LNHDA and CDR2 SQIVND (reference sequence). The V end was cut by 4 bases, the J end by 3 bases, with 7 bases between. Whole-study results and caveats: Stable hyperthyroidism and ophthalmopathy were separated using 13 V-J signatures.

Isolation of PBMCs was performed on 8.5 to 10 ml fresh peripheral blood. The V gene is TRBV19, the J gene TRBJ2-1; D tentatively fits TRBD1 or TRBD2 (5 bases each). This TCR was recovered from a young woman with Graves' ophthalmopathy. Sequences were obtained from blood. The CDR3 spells CASSRDDYNEQFF. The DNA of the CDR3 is TGTGCCAGTAGTAGGGACGACTACAATGAGCAGTTCTTC.